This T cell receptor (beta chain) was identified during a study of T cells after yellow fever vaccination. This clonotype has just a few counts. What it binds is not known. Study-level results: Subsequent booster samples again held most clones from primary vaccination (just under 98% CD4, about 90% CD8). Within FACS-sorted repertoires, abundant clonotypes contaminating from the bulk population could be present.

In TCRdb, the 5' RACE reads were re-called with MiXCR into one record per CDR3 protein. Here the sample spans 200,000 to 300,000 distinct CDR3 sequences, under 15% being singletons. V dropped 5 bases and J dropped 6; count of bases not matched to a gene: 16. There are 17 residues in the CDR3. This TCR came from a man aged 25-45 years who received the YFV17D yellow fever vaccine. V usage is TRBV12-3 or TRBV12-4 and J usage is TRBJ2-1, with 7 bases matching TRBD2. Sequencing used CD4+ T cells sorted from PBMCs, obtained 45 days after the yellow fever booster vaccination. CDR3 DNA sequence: TGTGCCAGCAGTCCGCCGCTTCCTGCGGGAGTGGGCAATGAGCAGTTCTTC. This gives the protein CASSPPLPAGVGNEQFF.